One sample yielded the 22 T cell receptor beta chains listed below, sequenced in a study of control samples from healthy donors and cancer patients. The method was immunoSEQ multiplex PCR; TCRdb's version includes in-frame clones alone and lacks a portion of them. This table holds tens of thousands of clones, 90% to 96% found once. The sequenced sample consisted of blood. These receptors all come from a woman under 30 in good health.

This chain uses TRBV12-5 with TRBJ1-1; 9 bases are shared with TRBD1. The CDR3 consists of 13 residues. Trimming at V came to 6 bases and at J to 3 bases, leaving 2 bases not matched to a gene. The germline CDR1 and CDR2 sequences are LGHNT and FRNRAP. The DNA for the CDR3 is TGTGCTAGTGGCGACAGGGGGGACACTGAAGCTTTCTTT. Its protein is CASGDRGDTEAFF.

The chain carries TRBV6-2 or TRBV6-3 and TRBJ1-2; TRBD1 matches 9 bases. Germline V CDR1 and CDR2: MNHEY, SVGEGT. CDR3 size: 15 residues. J gave up 6 bases and V 6 bases, and 11 bases lay outside the gene matches. The CDR3 spells CASSRPVDRGNGYTF. DNA for the CDR3: TGTGCCAGCAGCCGACCCGTGGACAGGGGCAATGGCTACACCTTC.

The V and J genes are TRBV27 and TRBJ2-3; 10 bases map to TRBD2. This CDR3 has 13 residues. V was pared by 8 bases and J by 6 bases, with 5 bases of the junction left unmatched. Per germline, CDR1 MNHEY and CDR2 SMNVEV (reference sequence). This CDR3 reads CASSLAGPDTQYF. In DNA, the CDR3 is TGTGCCAGCTCACTAGCGGGGCCGGATACGCAGTATTTT.

The chain has TRBV7-8 and TRBJ2-1, with 10 bases that match TRBD2. CDR1 and CDR2 (germline): SGHVS, FQNEAQ. The CDR3 length is 15 residues. Trimming at V came to 5 bases and at J to 2 bases, leaving 3 bases not matched to a gene. CDR3 in amino acids: CASSLLAGAYNEQFF. CDR3 in DNA: TGTGCCAGCAGCCTCCTAGCGGGGGCCTACAATGAGCAGTTCTTC.

V gene TRBV18 combines with J gene TRBJ2-7, with a tentative D call TRBD2 (6 bases). The CDR3 length is 17 residues. With 3 bases removed from V and 0 bases from J, the gap between germline ends came to 18 bases. Per germline, CDR1 KGHSH and CDR2 LQKENI. The CDR3 sequence is CASSPGGAAKSSYEQYF. CDR3 nucleotides: TGTGCCAGCTCACCCGGGGGAGCGGCCAAAAGCTCCTACGAGCAGTACTTC. Filled out from reference TRBV18 and TRBJ2-7, the complete variable domain reads NAGVMQNPRHLVRRRGQEARLRCSPMKGHSHVYWYRQLPEEGLKFMVYLQKENIIDESGMPKERFSAEFPKEGPSILRIQQVVRGDSAAYFCASSPGGAAKSSYEQYFGPGTRLTVT.

V gene TRBV19 combines with J gene TRBJ2-5; maybe TRBD2 (6 bases). V lost 5 bases, J lost 5 bases, and 21 bases lay in between. The CDR3 covers 16 residues. CDR1 is LNHDA and CDR2 is SQIVND in the germline V gene (reference sequence). The DNA of the CDR3 is TGTGCCAGTAGTCATATAATGCGGGGACCGGGGGAGACCCAGTACTTC. It yields the protein CASSHIMRGPGETQYF.

V is TRBV5-1 and J is TRBJ2-5, with D possibly being TRBD1 (6 bases). The V end was cut by 7 bases, the J end by 7 bases, with 20 bases between. The CDR3 contains 14 residues. Germline loops: CDR1 SGHRS, CDR2 YFSETQ. For the CDR3, the DNA is TGCGCCAGCCAAATTACCGGGACACGGGGGACCCAGTACTTC. Amino acids: CASQITGTRGTQYF.

V gene TRBV30 combines with J gene TRBJ1-6; D ambiguous. CDR3 length equals 14 residues. V was shortened by 0 bases and J by 7 bases, with 10 bases between the two germline ends. CDR1 is GTSNPN and CDR2 is SVGIG in the germline V gene (reference sequence). CDR3 sequence reads: CAWSVSGRNSPLHF. The CDR3 DNA reads TGTGCCTGGAGTGTATCGGGCCGGAATTCACCCCTCCACTTT.

The gene calls are TRBV6-5 and TRBJ2-7; TRBD1 aligns across 7 bases. CDR1 and CDR2 from the germline V gene are MNHEY and SVGAGI. V was clipped by 6 bases and J by 3 bases; unmatched bases: 11. The CDR3 extends over 15 amino acids. The CDR3 loop is CASSYMGTADYEQYF. The CDR3 DNA sequence: TGTGCCAGCAGCTATATGGGGACAGCAGACTACGAGCAGTACTTC.

J is TRBJ1-4 and V is TRBV16; unclear D gene. V dropped 6 bases and J dropped 4 bases, with 12 bases sitting between them. Germline CDR1 KGHSY, CDR2 FQNENV. There are 14 residues in the CDR3. The CDR3 nucleotides read TGTGCCAGCAGTCCCGCACTTTTTAATGAAAAACTGTTTTTT. This encodes CASSPALFNEKLFF.

The J gene is TRBJ2-1, the V gene TRBV5-6, with D perhaps TRBD2 (7 bases). This CDR3 contains 16 residues. Between the trimmed V and J ends, which lost 6 bases and 3 bases, there was a span of 19 bases. Per germline, CDR1 SGHDT and CDR2 YYEEEE. This chain's CDR3 is CASTPSPGGYYNEQFF. The CDR3 region has the DNA TGTGCCAGCACCCCAAGTCCGGGGGGCTACTACAATGAGCAGTTCTTC.

The chain links TRBV6-1 to TRBJ1-1; the D gene is possibly TRBD1 (5 bases). V lost 3 bases to trimming and J lost 4 bases, with 12 bases between them. CDR1 is MNHNS and CDR2 is SASEGT in the germline V gene. The CDR3 runs 14 residues. CDR3 in amino acids: CASSDRVIGTEAFF. Written as DNA, the CDR3 is TGTGCCAGCAGTGACAGGGTGATTGGCACTGAAGCTTTCTTT.

The CDR3 DNA reads TGTGCCAGCAGATCCTCACAGGGAGCTAACTATGGCTACACCTTC. This gives the protein CASRSSQGANYGYTF. The chain is built from TRBV7-2 and TRBJ1-2, with TRBD1 as a possible D gene (6 bases). Germline V gene lookup returns CDR1 SGHTA and CDR2 FQGNSA. V was pared by 6 bases and J by 0 bases, with 14 bases between. The CDR3 extends over 15 amino acids.

CDR3 DNA: TGTGCCAGCAGCGTAGAGTATTTGGTGGGAGGGGGTACAATGAACACTGAAGCTTTCTTT. It translates to CASSVEYLVGGGTMNTEAFF. The chain employs TRBV9 and TRBJ1-1; a weak D match, TRBD1 (6 bases). Looked up from germline, CDR1 is SGDLS and CDR2 is YYNGEE. The CDR3 contains 20 residues. Trimming left V 0 bases short and J 0 bases short, with 24 bases between.

The V gene is TRBV7-9, the J gene TRBJ1-1; tentatively, D is TRBD1 (5 bases). The CDR3 covers 13 residues. Trimming removed 8 bases from V and 0 bases from J, with 10 bases in between. Germline V lookup: CDR1 SEHNR, CDR2 FQNEAQ (reference sequence). The CDR3 sequence is CASGGSVNTEAFF. The DNA of the CDR3 is TGTGCCAGCGGGGGTTCGGTGAACACTGAAGCTTTCTTT.

The chain uses TRBV7-9 and TRBJ1-1; D is possibly TRBD1 (6 bases). Trimming removed 5 bases from V and 8 bases from J, with 9 bases in between. The CDR3 covers 11 residues. From germline, CDR1 is SEHNR and CDR2 FQNEAQ (reference sequence). DNA of the CDR3: TGTGCCAGCAGCGCGACAGGAGAAGCTTTCTTT. Translating gives CASSATGEAFF. The complete variable domain, with remaining parts taken from reference TRBV7-9 and TRBJ1-1, reads DTGVSQNPRHKITKRGQNVTFRCDPISEHNRLYWYRQTLGQGPEFLTYFQNEAQLEKSRLLSDRFSAERPKGSFSTLEIQRTEQGDSAMYLCASSATGEAFFGQGTRLTVV.

The rearrangement links TRBV19 to TRBJ1-1; D might be TRBD1 (5 bases). Per germline, CDR1 LNHDA and CDR2 SQIVND (reference sequence). Trimming cost V 8 bases and J 5 bases, with 18 bases left between them. There are 14 residues in the CDR3. Written as DNA, the CDR3 is TGTGCCAGTTTTAGCCATCAGGGATTTACTGAAGCTTTCTTT. It yields the protein CASFSHQGFTEAFF.

CDR3 DNA sequence: TGTGCCAGCAGTGAAACGGGGGGCCCGAACAATGAGCAGTTCTTC. Protein sequence: CASSETGGPNNEQFF. V gene TRBV2 combines with J gene TRBJ2-1, with a tentative D call TRBD2 (7 bases). Trimming removed 2 bases from V and 5 bases from J, with 13 bases in between. CDR3 length: 15 amino acids. Germline CDR1 SNHLY, CDR2 FYNNEI.

This chain joins TRBV2 and TRBJ2-5; TRBD1 matches 7 bases. The germline V gene encodes CDR1 SNHLY and CDR2 FYNNEI. CDR3 length equals 13 residues. V lost 6 bases and J lost 2; bases outside the gene matches: 3. CDR3 sequence (DNA): TGTGCCAGCAGCCGGGACAGACAAGAGACCCAGTACTTC. Translating gives CASSRDRQETQYF.

Comment on this clone: At the DNA level, this CDR3 is encoded by other sequences in the same sample as well. The chain recombines TRBV29-1 with TRBJ1-1; D is possibly TRBD1 (6 bases). Germline V gene sequence: CDR1 SQVTM, CDR2 ANQGSEA. The CDR3 extends over 13 amino acids. With 7 bases removed from V and 1 base from J, the gap between germline ends came to 13 bases. The CDR3, as DNA: TGCAGCGCCCGGGGGGCTGCGAACACTGAAGCTTTCTTT. This encodes CSARGAANTEAFF.

The V call is TRBV13, the J call TRBJ2-6; 10 nucleotides align to TRBD1. V was pared by 5 bases and J by 0 bases, with 4 bases of the junction left unmatched. Germline lookup yields CDR1 PRHDT and CDR2 FYEKMQ (reference sequence). This CDR3 is built from 17 residues. The CDR3 is CASSPGTGVSGANVLTF. CDR3 nucleotides: TGTGCCAGCAGCCCCGGGACAGGGGTCTCTGGGGCCAACGTCCTGACTTTC.

CDR3 DNA sequence: TGTGCCAGCAGCTTAAGGGGCCTAGTGGGCACCGGGGAGCTGTTTTTT. Translating gives CASSLRGLVGTGELFF. The V and J genes are TRBV11-1 and TRBJ2-2, with D perhaps TRBD1 (5 bases). The V gene's germline CDR1 is SGHAT and CDR2 FQDESV (reference sequence). V was trimmed by 2 bases and J by 4 bases, leaving 14 bases between them. CDR3 length: 16 amino acids.